Sequencing of this T cell receptor (beta chain) was carried out in a study of control samples from healthy donors and cancer patients. TCRdb's copy holds only in-frame clones and misses some; the assay was immunoSEQ multiplex PCR. The sample lists approximately 210,000 clones, about nine tenths occurring once. Germline CDR1 and CDR2: SGHAT and FQNNGV. Trimming removed 6 bases from V and 7 bases from J, with 19 bases in between. This CDR3 comprises 14 residues. The rearrangement uses TRBV11-2 and TRBJ2-7; possible D gene TRBD2, 5 bases. This clonotype was sampled from a man between 25 and 39 years old in good health. The sequenced sample consisted of blood. The CDR3 sequence is CASRQRTGSREQYF. The DNA of the CDR3 is TGTGCCAGCAGACAGCGGACGGGTTCAAGGGAGCAGTACTTC. Using reference TRBV11-2 and TRBJ2-7 for the parts outside the CDR3, the full variable domain is EAGVAQSPRYKIIEKRQSVAFWCNPISGHATLYWYQQILGQGPKLLIQFQNNGVVDDSQLPKDRFSAERLKGVDSTLKIQPAKLEDSAVYLCASRQRTGSREQYFGPGTRLTVT.